A selection of T cell receptor beta chains follows, all from one sample in a study of T cells in Graves' hyperthyroidism and ophthalmopathy. TCRdb redid the calling of the multiplex PCR reads with MiXCR, one entry per CDR3 protein. The data contain approximately 690,000 distinct CDR3 sequences, roughly 15% of them seen just once; the ten biggest clones take up about an eighth. Specimen: blood. These receptors came from a woman aged 50 to 60 with Graves' ophthalmopathy. Each CDR3 is given with its conserved first and last residue. D genes are given only for firm matches. Some rows mark clone size as missing; the rest say once, few, many or name a class of expanded clone.

V	J	D	size	CDR3	DNA
TRBV11-2	TRBJ1-4	TRBD1	many	CASSPRTGAANEKLFF	TGTGCCAGCAGCCCTCGGACAGGGGCAGCTAATGAAAAACTGTTTTTT
TRBV19	TRBJ2-6	TRBD2	few	CASSTGLAGTSGANVLTF	TGTGCCAGTAGTACGGGACTAGCGGGGACCTCTGGGGCCAACGTCCTGACTTTC
TRBV12-3/TRBV12-4	TRBJ2-3	NA	NA	CASSFLGIRTQYF	TGTGCCAGCAGTTTTTTAGGCATACGTACGCAGTATTTT
TRBV15	TRBJ2-1	NA	NA	CATSSFGRVNNEQFF	TGTGCCACCAGCAGCTTCGGGAGAGTTAACAATGAGCAGTTCTTC
TRBV6-5	TRBJ1-2	TRBD1	NA	CASRYPGQGPNYGYTF	TGTGCCAGCAGATATCCGGGACAGGGGCCTAACTATGGCTACACCTTC
TRBV7-2	TRBJ1-1	NA	many	CASSFRRGNTEAFF	TGTGCCAGCAGCTTCAGAAGGGGGAACACTGAAGCTTTCTTT
TRBV6-2/TRBV6-3	TRBJ1-1	NA	many	CASSYSRGNTEAFF	TGTGCCAGCAGTTACTCCAGGGGGAACACTGAAGCTTTCTTT
TRBV28	TRBJ2-2	NA	many	CASSFFQTNTGELFF	TGTGCCAGCAGTTTTTTTCAGACGAACACCGGGGAGCTGTTTTTT
TRBV2	TRBJ2-5	TRBD2	many	CASRVLTSGIGETQYF	TGTGCCAGCAGGGTACTTACTAGCGGGATAGGGGAGACCCAGTACTTC
TRBV6-2/TRBV6-3	TRBJ2-1	TRBD1	NA	CASSYDRTGQGSNEQFF	TGTGCCAGCAGTTACGATCGTACGGGACAGGGATCCAATGAGCAGTTCTTC